The 4 T cell receptor beta chains reported below all come from one sample, sequenced in a study of vaccination and CD4 T cells after COVID-19. Their specific antigens are unknown. Sequenced with the Oncomine TCR Beta short-read assay was DNA taken from cultured CD4+ T cells. TCRdb reprocessed the PCR reads via MiXCR and lists one record per CDR3 protein. The table lists about 23,000 distinct CDR3 sequences, over 60% of them singletons, with less than 25% in the top ten. The sample's treatment: approximately nine-day PBMC culture with coronavirus spike peptide pools or control peptides (ViraFEST assay). The material was CD4+ T cells from blood, cultured in vitro, obtained after SARS-CoV-2 vaccination. The receptors come from a human donor who received a COVID-19 vaccine.

A few counts support this clonotype. The chain combines TRBV19 with TRBJ1-5; D gene unclear. Germline V CDR1 and CDR2: LNHDA, SQIVND (reference sequence). This CDR3 is 15 amino acids long. V lost 4 bases and J 0 bases, leaving 10 bases between the germline ends. CDR3 region: CASSTTEISNQPQHF. CDR3 in DNA: TGTGCCAGTAGTACTACAGAGATTAGCAATCAGCCCCAGCATTTT.

Notes on this clonotype: A read error may produce the germline difference seen at one junction end. The chain combines TRBV6-1 with TRBJ1-1, with no clear D. There are 13 residues in the CDR3. CDR1 is MNHNS and CDR2 is SASEGT in the germline V gene. CDR3 DNA sequence: TGTGCCAGCATTGAAAGGGTAAACACTGAAGCTTTCTTT. Amino acids: CASIERVNTEAFF.

The sample holds one count of this clonotype. This chain uses TRBV5-1 with TRBJ1-1; TRBD1 might be the D (6 bases). V shed 2 bases and J shed 1 base, with 21 bases lying between them. The CDR3 sequence is 18 residues long. Germline V gene sequence: CDR1 SGHRS, CDR2 YFSETQ. Written as DNA, the CDR3 is TGCGCCAGCAGCTTATTATACAGGGTAAACGGGACGAACACTGAAGCTTTCTTT. This codes for CASSLLYRVNGTNTEAFF. Complete variable domain (other parts from reference TRBV5-1 and TRBJ1-1): KAGVTQTPRYLIKTRGQQVTLSCSPISGHRSVSWYQQTPGQGLQFLFEYFSETQRNKGNFPGRFSGRQFSNSRSEMNVSTLELGDSALYLCASSLLYRVNGTNTEAFFGQGTRLTVV.

V and J are TRBV7-8 and TRBJ1-5; 9 bases are shared with TRBD1. This CDR3 comprises 17 residues. With V trimmed by 5 bases and J by 2 bases, 10 bases remained unmatched. The germline CDR1 and CDR2 sequences are SGHVS and FQNEAQ. The CDR3 sequence: CASSKQGAGGGNQPQHF. The DNA of the CDR3 is TGTGCCAGCAGCAAACAGGGGGCCGGCGGTGGCAATCAGCCCCAGCATTTT. The whole variable domain, filled in from reference TRBV7-8 and TRBJ1-5, reads GAGVSQSPRYKVAKRGQDVALRCDPISGHVSLFWYQQALGQGPEFLTYFQNEAQLDKSGLPSDRFFAERPEGSVSTLKIQRTQQEDSAVYLCASSKQGAGGGNQPQHFGDGTRLSIL.